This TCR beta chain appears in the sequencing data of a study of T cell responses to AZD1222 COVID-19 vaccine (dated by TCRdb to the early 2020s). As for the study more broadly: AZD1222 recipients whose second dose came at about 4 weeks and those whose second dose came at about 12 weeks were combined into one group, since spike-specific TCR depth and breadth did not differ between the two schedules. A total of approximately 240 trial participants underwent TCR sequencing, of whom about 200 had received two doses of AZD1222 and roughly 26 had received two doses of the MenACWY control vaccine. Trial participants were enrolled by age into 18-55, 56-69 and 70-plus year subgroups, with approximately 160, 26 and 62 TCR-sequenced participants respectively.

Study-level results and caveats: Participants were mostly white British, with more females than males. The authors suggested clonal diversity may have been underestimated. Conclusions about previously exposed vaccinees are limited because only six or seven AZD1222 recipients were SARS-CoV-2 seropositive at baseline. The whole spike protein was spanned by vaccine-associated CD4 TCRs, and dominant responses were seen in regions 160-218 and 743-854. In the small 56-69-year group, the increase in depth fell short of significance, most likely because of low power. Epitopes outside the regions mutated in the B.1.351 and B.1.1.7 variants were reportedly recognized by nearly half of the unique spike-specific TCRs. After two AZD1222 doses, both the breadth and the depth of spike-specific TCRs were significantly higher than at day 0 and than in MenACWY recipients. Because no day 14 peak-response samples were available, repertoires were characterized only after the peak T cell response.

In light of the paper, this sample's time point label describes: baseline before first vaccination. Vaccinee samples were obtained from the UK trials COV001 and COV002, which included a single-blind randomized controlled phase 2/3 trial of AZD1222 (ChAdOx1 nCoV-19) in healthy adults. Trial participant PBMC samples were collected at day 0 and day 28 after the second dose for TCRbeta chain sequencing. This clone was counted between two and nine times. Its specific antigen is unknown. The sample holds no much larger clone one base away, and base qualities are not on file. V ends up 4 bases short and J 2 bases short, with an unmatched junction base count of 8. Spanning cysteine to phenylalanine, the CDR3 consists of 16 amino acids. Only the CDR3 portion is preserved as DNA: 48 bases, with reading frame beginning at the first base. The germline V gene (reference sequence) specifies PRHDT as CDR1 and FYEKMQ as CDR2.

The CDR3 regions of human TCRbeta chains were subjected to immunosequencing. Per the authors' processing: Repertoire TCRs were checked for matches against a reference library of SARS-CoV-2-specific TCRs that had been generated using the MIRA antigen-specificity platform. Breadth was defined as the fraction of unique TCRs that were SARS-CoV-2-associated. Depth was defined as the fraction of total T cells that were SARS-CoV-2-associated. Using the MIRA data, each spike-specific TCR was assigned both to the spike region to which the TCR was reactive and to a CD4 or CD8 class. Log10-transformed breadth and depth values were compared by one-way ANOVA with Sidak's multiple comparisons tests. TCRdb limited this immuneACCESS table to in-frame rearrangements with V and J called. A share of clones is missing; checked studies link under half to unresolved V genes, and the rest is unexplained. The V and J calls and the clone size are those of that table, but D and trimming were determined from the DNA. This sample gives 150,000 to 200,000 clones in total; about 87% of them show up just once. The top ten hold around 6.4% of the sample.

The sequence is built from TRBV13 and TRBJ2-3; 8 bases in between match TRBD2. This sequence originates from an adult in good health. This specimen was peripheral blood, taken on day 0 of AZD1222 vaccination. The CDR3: CASSSGGRPHTDTQYF. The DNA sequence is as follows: TGTGCCAGCAGCTCGGGCGGGAGGCCCCACACAGATACGCAGTATTTT.